This T cell receptor (beta chain) was found in a study of blood T cell repertoires in COVID-19. In the study overall: The samples span acute and convalescent COVID-19 from the United States, Italy and Spain. Sources were T cells, B-cell-depleted T cells, or PBMCs; the material itself was cDNA or gDNA.

Regarding this clone: A junction boundary mismatches the germline segment, possibly from a read error.

CDR1 and CDR2 (germline): MNHEY, SMNVEV (reference sequence). The CDR3 spans 16 residues. Per the study methods: Amplification of reference gene primers provided the estimated nucleated cell counts. Generated by immunoSEQ multiplex PCR, the TCRdb table keeps only in-frame clones and is missing some. For V, J and clone size, that table is used; D and trimming come from the DNA. This table holds around 76,000 clones, roughly 90% found once. The clonotype was recovered from a man in his sixties with acute or convalescent COVID-19. The chain joins TRBV27 to TRBJ1-1, with 11 bases lining up with TRBD1. Input material: peripheral blood. Here the CDR3 reads CANSDSDRGLNTEAFF. CDR3 DNA: TGTGCCAACAGTGACTCGGACAGGGGGCTGAACACTGAAGCTTTCTTT.